The sequence of this T cell receptor beta chain was determined in a study of human T cells and chemical hapten exposure (TCRdb year 2021). Study-level background: For sensitization, 2% DPC in acetone was applied to an approximately 2 cm by approximately 2 cm area of upper inner arm skin. Weekly therapeutic DPC doses were additionally applied to the scalp of patients throughout the roughly 23-week study period. Libraries were pooled for sequencing, and per-sample TCR yields varied mainly because of small differences in library volumes within the pool. Alopecia areata with under or over 50% scalp involvement, alopecia totalis and alopecia universalis were represented in the patient cohort, which was mostly female. In alopecia patients, the study followed how the peripheral blood TCR repertoire changed in vivo over primary and secondary sensitization to diphenylcyclopropenone (DPC), a hapten. Patch testing was done on the upper back using Finn chambers containing 0.01% DPC, and results were scored after 6 days according to International Contact Dermatitis Research Group standards. Blood samples were taken from patients before sensitization (week 0) and then at 2, 6 and about 24 weeks after DPC sensitization. Twenty-nine alopecia patients gave blood for TCR sequencing at one to four time points (pre-sensitization, 2, 6 and 24 weeks). Overall study outcomes, separate from this receptor: DPC sensitization did not change how many TCRs were above 1 in 1000 frequency, and no evidence was found of alterations in global repertoire structure. Significantly more large CDR3 similarity clusters were formed by expanded TCRs than by pre-sensitization or healthy control sets, consistent with antigen-driven responses. Patch test score correlated positively with the number of PT1 expanded TCRs, reaching significance at thresholds 8, 16 and 32 but not at 4. Alopecia, a presumed autoimmune disease, was present in all patients, so the immune response of the patients might differ from that of healthy individuals. Repeated subsampling changed both the strength of the expansion versus patch-test correlation and the threshold at which the correlation became significant.

The library was produced with RACE. TCRdb lists the instrument as NextSeq 500. Library preparation attached unique molecular identifiers to individual cDNA molecules for quantitative, reproducible TCR counting. From each blood RNA sample, both TCR alpha and TCR beta chains were sequenced. The source study handled its data this way. The median number of TCRs per sample was around 100,000, ranging from about 20,000 to 690,600. The Decombinator software suite was used to annotate the V, J and CDR3 of the TCR reads. To make PS versus PT1 abundance plots, every sample was subsampled to the same number of TCRs (28,000). Expanded TCRs were defined as absent before sensitization and observed at least eight times at the 2-week time point. TCRdb ran its own pipeline on the public reads, namely fastp trimming at Q25 and MiXCR clone calling, and kept in-frame beta chains. Rows merge per CDR3 protein into single entries with the most common DNA and genes. None of the V and J calls come from the authors' own analysis; TCRdb made them. Across this sample there are approximately 350,000 distinct CDR3 sequences, with about 6% seen only once. The top ten clonotypes cover 4.5% to 6% of the sample.

The meaning of the sample's time point label: patch test 2, 6 weeks after DPC sensitization. The sample's treatment or condition label, in plain terms: therapeutic diphenylcyclopropenone sensitization with weekly scalp DPC. At each patch-test visit, blood was drawn before the patch test was applied. Eligible patients were aged 18 to 70, diagnosed with alopecia, deemed suitable for DPC therapy, and excluded if pregnant. Total RNA was extracted from unfractionated whole blood that had been collected in Tempus Blood RNA tubes. This clonotype was detected only a few times. Its antigen is not yet known. No much larger clone exists at a distance of one base, and base qualities are not known. The CDR3 measures 15 amino acids from cysteine to phenylalanine. Here the CDR3 DNA is all that survives: 45 bases in frame from base 1. Sequences SEHNR (CDR1) and FQNEAQ (CDR2) are obtained from the germline V gene (reference sequence). The junction shows trimming of 10 bases on V and 0 bases on J, plus 16 bases between the germline ends.

The chain is encoded by TRBV7-9 joined to TRBJ2-1, with a weak D call of TRBD2 (6 bases match). This receptor was identified in a woman aged 18 to 35 with alopecia areata. Some clones in this sample may be carry-over from other donors' samples. The specimen comprised whole blood, sampled in connection with sensitization to the hapten diphenylcyclopropenone (DPC). The CDR3 region reads CATITAGSSYNEQFF. DNA sequence: TGTGCCACGATCACGGCGGGGAGCTCCTACAATGAGCAGTTCTTC.